A single T cell receptor beta chain is shown here with its context. What this receptor recognizes is not known. No base qualities exist here, and no much larger clone lies one base off it. The CDR3 numbers 15 residues from cysteine through phenylalanine. Only the CDR3 part of the read is kept: 45 bases, read in frame from the first base. Reading the germline V gene gives CDR1 MNHNS and CDR2 SASEGT. The V end gives up 7 bases and the J end 4 bases, leaving 6 bases in the junction not matched to a gene. These data belong to a study of PD-1 blockade in classical Hodgkin lymphoma (dated by TCRdb to about 2020). For context, the study as a whole: Nivolumab dosing was 3 mg/kg intravenously every 2 weeks, continuing until either disease progression or unacceptable toxicity. The study used TCR beta sequencing and CyTOF to define a peripheral blood immune signature of response to PD-1 blockade in classical Hodgkin lymphoma. Overall results and qualifications from the work: Lower diversity was observed in patients in whom nivolumab was started less than 1 year after ASCT, and these patients were excluded from later analyses so that confounding by immune reconstitution would be avoided. Baseline diversity similar to that of newly diagnosed patients was observed in trial patients achieving complete response, whereas significantly lower diversity was observed in partial responders and progressors. Baseline TCR diversity was reported to be lower in newly diagnosed patients than in healthy donors, and even lower in relapsed/refractory patients. Only a single clinical trial cohort was studied, and what caused the repertoire differences, possibly disease activity or prior therapy, remained undefined. By C4D1, a significant rise was seen in CD4+ TCR diversity but not in CD8+ TCR diversity (p=0.0027 vs p=0.16), and the rise was most apparent among complete responders (p=0.02).

This specimen's time point label, per the study, means: cycle 1 day 1 (C1D1), immediately before nivolumab initiation. Every trial patient had relapsed after autologous stem cell transplantation, and cohorts A, B and C differed in prior brentuximab vedotin exposure. The trial cohort included around 56 patients with relapsed/refractory classical Hodgkin lymphoma, and each patient had a best overall response of complete response, partial response or progressive disease. In the multi-cohort phase II CheckMate 205 trial, trial patients received single-agent nivolumab. An independent review committee assessed best overall response by applying the 2007 International Working Group response criteria. PBMCs from the trial were collected at three points: immediately before nivolumab initiation (C1D1), and during therapy at cycle 2 day 1 and cycle 4 day 1. After peripheral blood was drawn into 8 mL Vacutainer Cell Preparation Tubes, PBMCs were isolated by centrifugation and then cryopreserved.

Genomic DNA was isolated using the Qiagen DNeasy kit from unsorted PBMCs as well as from negatively selected CD4+ and CD8+ fractions. Using primers that anneal to V and J segments, immunoSEQ multiplex PCR amplified the TCR beta CDR3 regions. Amplification bias was minimized using a synthetic immune receptor repertoire, and residual bias was removed computationally after sequencing. As for the original processing: Custom Python scripts were used to quantify repertoire diversity as the Shannon entropy index. Unsorted, CD4+ and CD8+ repertoires were analyzed separately, except in combined analyses where CD4+ and CD8+ sequences were merged in silico. A clone was considered expanded if an increase in frequency of at least 2-fold after treatment relative to C1D1 was found, and a pseudocount of 0.5 was applied to clones undetected at baseline. Clones with 0 or 1 copy at C1D1 were classified as singleton clones, and clones with 2 or more copies were classified as non-singleton clones. By matching protein sequences in sorted samples from the same patient, clones expanded in unsorted samples were annotated as CD4+, CD8+ or unknown. Wilcoxon tests on paired samples were used to test diversity changes from C1D1 to C4D1. TCRdb provides this immuneACCESS table in a form limited to in-frame rearrangements. Some clones are lacking; in checked studies, under half of them reflect an unresolved V gene, and why the rest are absent is not known. Clonal size and the V and J genes are those of that table, whereas D and trimming came from the DNA. In all, the sample holds about 11,000 clones, and roughly 76% of those were seen once. The ten largest clones take up 25% of the sample.

The receptor comes from a human donor with classical Hodgkin lymphoma. Material: peripheral blood mononuclear cells (PBMCs), obtained at baseline. Recombination connected TRBV6-1 to TRBJ2-6, with TRBD2 identical over 8 junction bases. The CDR3 reads CASKKAGAGANVLTF. The DNA sequence is TGTGCCAGCAAAAAAGCGGGGGCCGGGGCCAACGTCCTGACTTTC.